Shown below are 29 T cell receptor beta chains from a single sample sequenced in a study of identical twins. TCRdb reprocessed the 5' RACE reads with MiXCR, giving one entry per CDR3 protein. The table has around 370,000 distinct CDR3 sequences, around 9.7% seen once; the top ten hold roughly 8.7%. Sequenced: naive T cells sorted from blood. Receptor source: a woman aged 45-60 years in good health.

This clonotype was recorded at least ten times. The V gene is TRBV5-1, the J gene TRBJ2-3; D could derive from TRBD1 or TRBD2 (5 bases each). CDR1 and CDR2 (germline): SGHRS, YFSETQ. The CDR3 totals 15 residues. V lost 2 bases and J lost 4, with 14 bases in between. The CDR3 spells CASSLLDGAADTQYF. The CDR3, as DNA: TGCGCCAGCAGCTTACTGGACGGGGCCGCAGATACGCAGTATTTT.

V is TRBV5-1 and J is TRBJ2-5, with no clear D. This CDR3 has 13 amino acids. Germline CDR1 reads SGHRS; CDR2 reads YFSETQ. V was cut by 4 bases and J by 3 bases, with 10 bases left in between. CDR3 amino acids: CASSNRNKETQYF. As DNA, the CDR3 is TGCGCCAGCAGCAATAGGAATAAAGAGACCCAGTACTTC.

This clonotype was seen repeatedly, ten times or more. The chain carries TRBV29-1 and TRBJ2-7; D uncertain. Germline loops: CDR1 SQVTM, CDR2 ANQGSEA. The CDR3 is made up of 11 amino acids. V gave up 4 bases and J gave up 6 bases, with 10 bases separating them. CDR3 sequence: CSVVVVGEQYF. Written as DNA, the CDR3 is TGCAGCGTTGTGGTAGTGGGCGAGCAGTACTTC.

This clonotype was seen ten or more times. CDR3 DNA sequence: TGTGCCAGCAGACTACTAGCGGGAGGCTACGAGCAGTACTTC. Protein sequence: CASRLLAGGYEQYF. V and J are TRBV6-5 and TRBJ2-7; 12 positions agree with TRBD2. Trimming took 6 bases from V and 3 from J; bases not matched to a gene: 3. Germline CDR1 reads MNHEY; CDR2 reads SVGAGI. The CDR3 has 14 amino acids.

At least ten counts were recorded for this clonotype. V and J are TRBV12-3 or TRBV12-4 and TRBJ2-1; D ambiguous. The germline V and J ends were trimmed by 5 bases and 0 bases, with 5 bases remaining between them. The CDR3 has 13 residues. The CDR3 sequence: CASSPSSYNEQFF. The CDR3 bases are TGTGCCAGCAGTCCTAGCTCCTACAATGAGCAGTTCTTC.

This clonotype showed up many times. The rearrangement links TRBV18 to TRBJ2-1, with 9 bases fitting TRBD1. Trimming took 4 bases from V and 6 from J; bases not matched to a gene: 22. CDR3 length equals 20 residues. CDR1 KGHSH and CDR2 LQKENI come from the germline V gene. The CDR3: CASSLVPGQGSASYPNEQFF. The CDR3 coding sequence is TGTGCCAGCTCACTTGTCCCGGGACAGGGATCAGCTTCCTACCCCAATGAGCAGTTCTTC.

V usage is TRBV27 and J usage is TRBJ2-1; 14 bases align to TRBD2. The CDR3 loop spans 19 amino acids. The germline CDR1 and CDR2 sequences are MNHEY and SMNVEV (reference sequence). V shed 2 bases and J 7 bases; nucleotides not matched to a gene: 13. Here the CDR3 reads CASSLTGTSGSRFFNEQFF. The DNA of the CDR3 is TGTGCCAGCAGTTTAACCGGGACTAGCGGGAGTAGGTTCTTTAATGAGCAGTTCTTC.

There are a few counts of this clonotype. The chain employs TRBV12-3 or TRBV12-4 and TRBJ1-4, with a possible D match to TRBD1 (6 bases). Trimming cost V 5 bases and J 5 bases, with 15 bases left between them. This CDR3 has 15 amino acids. The CDR3 coding sequence is TGTGCCAGCAGTGCCAACAGGGCCGGGAATGAAAAACTGTTTTTT. Protein sequence: CASSANRAGNEKLFF.

This sequence joins TRBV24-1 and TRBJ2-2; D uncertain. Looked up from germline, CDR1 is KGHDR and CDR2 is SFDVKD. There are 15 residues in the CDR3. Trimming pared 6 bases from V and 0 bases from J, leaving 10 bases between. The CDR3 spells CATSSAQANTGELFF. CDR3 in DNA: TGTGCCACCAGTTCTGCTCAGGCGAACACCGGGGAGCTGTTTTTT.

This chain's CDR3 is CASSPGGYGRNEQFF. In DNA, the CDR3 is TGTGCCAGCAGTCCTGGAGGCTACGGTCGGAATGAGCAGTTCTTC. V usage is TRBV5-6 and J usage is TRBJ2-1, with D possibly matching TRBD2 (5 bases). Germline V gene lookup returns CDR1 SGHDT and CDR2 YYEEEE. V was trimmed by 5 bases and J by 7 bases, leaving 19 bases between them. This CDR3 comprises 15 residues.

This clonotype was detected ten times or more. This chain joins TRBV11-2 and TRBJ2-1; D gene ambiguous. The V and J ends lost 0 bases and 7 bases respectively, with 16 bases between them. Germline V gives CDR1 SGHAT, CDR2 FQNNGV. This CDR3 is 16 amino acids long. As DNA, the CDR3 is TGTGCCAGCAGCTTAGACCCCGGAACTGCTTGGAATGAGCAGTTCTTC. This codes for CASSLDPGTAWNEQFF.

This sequence joins TRBV25-1 and TRBJ2-1, with D possibly matching TRBD1 (5 bases). The CDR3 spans 14 residues. V was pared by 7 bases and J by 3 bases, with 13 bases between. Germline V gives CDR1 MGHDK, CDR2 SYGVNS. Written as DNA, the CDR3 is TGTGCCAGCACTCGGCAGGGTAGCTACAATGAGCAGTTCTTC. This sequence encodes CASTRQGSYNEQFF.

V gene TRBV29-1 combines with J gene TRBJ2-1; 8 positions agree with TRBD2. Per the germline V gene, CDR1 is SQVTM and CDR2 is ANQGSEA. The CDR3 spans 15 residues. With 5 bases clipped from V and 6 bases from J, the junction kept 12 bases outside the gene matches. The CDR3 nucleotides are TGCAGCGTTACTTCAAGCGGGAGACGGGCCAATGAGCAGTTCTTC. It encodes CSVTSSGRRANEQFF.

The chain is built from TRBV3-1 and TRBJ2-1; TRBD2 matches 8 bases. Germline loops: CDR1 LGHDT, CDR2 YNNKEL (reference sequence). J gave up 15 bases and V 1 base, and 5 bases lay outside the gene matches. This CDR3 is 12 amino acids long. The CDR3 region is CASSQVIAGTFF. The DNA for the CDR3 is TGTGCCAGCAGCCAAGTTATAGCGGGAACGTTCTTC.

This clonotype was recorded a few times. This chain joins TRBV20-1 and TRBJ2-1; D gene uncertain. Trimming shortened V by 3 bases and J by 10 bases, and 25 bases separated the two germline ends. Germline CDR1 is DFQATT and CDR2 is SNEGSKA (reference sequence). The length of the CDR3 is 16 residues. The CDR3 DNA sequence: TGCAGTGCTAGCTCAGTCGAAAAGACCGCGGTAGGGGAGCAGTTCTTC. It specifies CSASSVEKTAVGEQFF.

This clonotype has only a few counts. This rearrangement joins TRBV20-1 to TRBJ2-3; the D gene is possibly TRBD2 (6 bases). Germline V lookup: CDR1 DFQATT, CDR2 SNEGSKA (reference sequence). V was pared by 1 base and J by 3 bases, with 17 bases between. The CDR3 consists of 16 residues. CDR3: CSARAEGRPWTDTQYF. The CDR3 DNA sequence: TGCAGTGCTAGAGCGGAGGGCCGTCCCTGGACAGATACGCAGTATTTT.

At least ten counts were recorded for this clonotype. In DNA, the CDR3 is TGCAGTGCTAGATCTCTAGCGGGAGGAGGGCTCTACAATGAGCAGTTCTTC. It is translated as CSARSLAGGGLYNEQFF. The chain joins TRBV20-1 to TRBJ2-1, with 11 bases matching TRBD2. The CDR3 loop spans 17 amino acids. Looked up from germline, CDR1 is DFQATT and CDR2 is SNEGSKA (reference sequence). Losses at the gene ends were 2 bases for V and 3 bases for J; bases not matched to a gene: 9.

The rearrangement joins TRBV9 to TRBJ2-3, with unresolved D. Germline loops: CDR1 SGDLS, CDR2 YYNGEE. The V end was cut by 3 bases, the J end by 10 bases, with 18 bases between. This CDR3 is built from 14 residues. The DNA of the CDR3 is TGTGCCAGCAGCGCCGGGCCCCGAGGACCTCCGCAGTATTTT. It translates to CASSAGPRGPPQYF. The variable domain in full, completed from reference TRBV9 and TRBJ2-3, reads DSGVTQTPKHLITATGQRVTLRCSPRSGDLSVYWYQQSLDQGLQFLIQYYNGEERAKGNILERFSAQQFPDLHSELNLSSLELGDSALYFCASSAGPRGPPQYFGPGTRLTVL.

The sample holds many counts of this clonotype. The DNA for the CDR3 is TGTGCCAGCAGTCCCGCTTGGGGGGCTATGGCCGAGCAGTACTTC. Translation gives CASSPAWGAMAEQYF. The chain recombines TRBV12-3 or TRBV12-4 with TRBJ2-7, with D possibly called TRBD1 or TRBD2 (6 bases each). The CDR3 contains 15 residues. The V gene lost 5 bases and the J gene lost 6 bases, with 20 bases spanning the gap.

This clonotype was seen repeatedly, ten times or more. This sequence joins TRBV29-1 and TRBJ1-2; possible D gene TRBD1, 6 bases. The CDR3 totals 14 residues. V lost 3 bases and J lost 8, with 19 bases in between. Germline loops: CDR1 SQVTM, CDR2 ANQGSEA. CDR3 in amino acids: CSVDLGTRGGGYTF. The CDR3 coding sequence is TGCAGCGTTGACCTTGGGACCAGGGGAGGAGGCTACACCTTC.

This clonotype was counted ten times or more. The rearrangement uses TRBV10-3 and TRBJ2-1; D is possibly TRBD2 (7 bases). This CDR3 contains 13 residues. Germline V gives CDR1 ENHRY, CDR2 SYGVKD. V shed 4 bases and J shed 6 bases, with 10 bases lying between them. Here the CDR3 reads CAISVGGVNEQFF. CDR3 bases: TGTGCCATCAGTGTAGGGGGGGTCAATGAGCAGTTCTTC.

The chain couples TRBV9 to TRBJ2-7; the match to TRBD2 covers 7 bases. The trim removed 0 bases at V and 3 bases at J, leaving 3 bases unmatched. The CDR3 loop spans 14 amino acids. Germline V CDR1 and CDR2: SGDLS, YYNGEE. The CDR3 sequence: CASSVGGSLYEQYF. CDR3 DNA: TGTGCCAGCAGCGTAGGCGGGAGCCTCTACGAGCAGTACTTC.

This clonotype has a count of ten or more. V gene TRBV20-1 combines with J gene TRBJ2-5, with D perhaps matching TRBD1 or TRBD2 (5 bases each). Trimming left V 4 bases short and J 4 bases short, with 10 bases between. The germline CDR1 and CDR2 sequences are DFQATT and SNEGSKA (reference sequence). The CDR3 spans 12 residues. The CDR3 region has the DNA TGCAGTGCTACCAGGGACCCAGAGACCCAGTACTTC. Translating it yields CSATRDPETQYF.

The chain is built from TRBV10-3 and TRBJ2-1; weak D call: TRBD1 (6 bases). Germline loops: CDR1 ENHRY, CDR2 SYGVKD. CDR3 length: 13 residues. Trimming took off 6 bases at V and 4 bases at J, with 10 bases between the two ends. CDR3 region: CAIRETGYNEQFF. The CDR3, as DNA: TGTGCCATCAGGGAAACAGGGTACAATGAGCAGTTCTTC.

This sequence joins TRBV12-3 or TRBV12-4 and TRBJ2-1; weak D call: TRBD2 (6 bases). Trimming took 1 base from V and 4 from J, leaving 11 bases between them. The CDR3 sequence is 15 residues long. Written as DNA, the CDR3 is TGTGCCAGCAGTTTAGGGGGGGTTAGTTACAATGAGCAGTTCTTC. Residues: CASSLGGVSYNEQFF.

This clonotype has ten or more counts. This chain links TRBV12-3 or TRBV12-4 with TRBJ2-2; possibly TRBD1 for D (5 bases). Trimming took off 6 bases at V and 8 bases at J, with 13 bases between the two ends. The CDR3 totals 13 residues. The CDR3 is CASSDSRVGELFF. The DNA of the CDR3 is TGTGCCAGCAGCGACAGCCGGGTGGGGGAGCTGTTTTTT.

This clonotype occurred a few times. The V and J genes are TRBV4-1 and TRBJ2-1; 10 nucleotides line up with TRBD2. J gave up 8 bases and V 0 bases, and 10 bases lay outside the gene matches. Germline CDR1 and CDR2: MGHRA and YSYEKL. The CDR3 is 17 amino acids. Here the CDR3 DNA reads TGCGCCAGCAGCCAAGACAGGTCTAGCGGGAGAGGCTATGAGCAGTTCTTC. Its protein is CASSQDRSSGRGYEQFF.

This clonotype was counted ten times or more. The rearrangement uses TRBV5-5 and TRBJ2-7, with D possibly TRBD1 on 6 matching bases. V dropped 4 bases and J dropped 3 bases, with 14 bases sitting between them. Per the germline V gene, CDR1 is SGHKS and CDR2 is YYEKEE (reference sequence). The CDR3 sequence is 14 residues long. CDR3 sequence reads: CASSPWTENYEQYF. CDR3 in DNA: TGTGCCAGCAGCCCGTGGACAGAAAACTACGAGCAGTACTTC.

This clonotype was found many times. This sequence joins TRBV6-6 and TRBJ2-1; D call uncertain. Trimming stripped 5 bases from V and 6 bases from J, with 5 bases between. The CDR3 spans 11 residues. Germline CDR1 is MNHNY and CDR2 is SVGAGI (reference sequence). This CDR3 is CASSGPNEQFF. The CDR3 DNA follows: TGTGCCAGCAGTGGTCCCAATGAGCAGTTCTTC.